The next 2 T cell receptor beta chains were all read from a single sample in a study of T-cell memory formation after mild COVID-19. TCRdb reprocessed the 5' RACE reads via MiXCR and lists one record per CDR3 protein. The sample has roughly 560,000 distinct CDR3 sequences; around 21% are singletons. Sequences were obtained from PBMCs or a T cell subset sorted from them (not recorded which). These receptor sequences come from an adult woman who had mild COVID-19 (a few samples of this study predate the infection). Cell type and time point are not known.

This clonotype was seen a few times. This chain connects TRBV11-2 to TRBJ2-7; D is possibly TRBD1 (5 bases). The V gene lost 4 bases and the J gene lost 2 bases, with 12 bases spanning the gap. CDR1 is SGHAT and CDR2 is FQNNGV in the germline V gene. This CDR3 spans 14 amino acids. Here the CDR3 DNA reads TGTGCCAGCAGCTACGAACGACAGACCTACGAGCAGTACTTC. Translated, it gives CASSYERQTYEQYF.

V is TRBV11-2 and J is TRBJ1-2, with D uncertain. Germline loops: CDR1 SGHAT, CDR2 FQNNGV. The CDR3 consists of 15 residues. V was trimmed by 4 bases and J by 8 bases, leaving 20 bases between them. The CDR3 protein is CASSSPGRAPGGYTF. CDR3 coding DNA: TGTGCCAGCAGCTCACCCGGACGGGCCCCGGGGGGCTACACCTTC.